Below, 19 T cell receptor beta chains from the same sample are listed, as sequenced in a study of T cell responses to AZD1222 COVID-19 vaccine. Only in-frame clones appear in the TCRdb table, and some are missing; sequencing was by immunoSEQ multiplex PCR. The sample holds some 120,000 clones, over 75% seen once. The sample consisted of peripheral blood, taken on day 0 of AZD1222 vaccination. The receptors shown here come from an adult in good health.

The J gene is TRBJ2-1, the V gene TRBV5-4, with 10 nucleotides matching TRBD2. Trimming cost V 0 bases and J 7 bases; bases outside gene matches: 1. This CDR3 region has 14 residues. Germline CDR1 SGHNT, CDR2 YYREEE (reference sequence). For the CDR3, the DNA is TGTGCCAGCAGCTTGGTGACTAGCGGGAATGAGCAGTTCTTC. Residues: CASSLVTSGNEQFF.

This rearrangement joins TRBV6-1 to TRBJ2-1; 11 bases agree with TRBD2. This CDR3 contains 14 residues. Losses at the gene ends were 3 bases for V and 7 bases for J; bases not matched to a gene: 2. The germline V gene has CDR1 MNHNS and CDR2 SASEGT. The DNA for the CDR3 is TGTGCCAGCAGTGATAGCGGGAGGGTTAATGAGCAGTTCTTC. It specifies CASSDSGRVNEQFF.

The CDR3 nucleotides are TGCGCCAGCAGTGGACAGGGCTACGAGCAGTACTTC. As protein: CASSGQGYEQYF. The chain joins TRBV5-1 to TRBJ2-7, with 8 nucleotides matching TRBD1. The CDR3 is made up of 12 amino acids. V dropped 5 bases and J dropped 3; count of bases not matched to a gene: 1. CDR1 and CDR2 (germline): SGHRS, YFSETQ.

The chain links TRBV27 to TRBJ1-2; D unclear. The CDR3 has 12 residues. CDR1 and CDR2 (germline): MNHEY, SMNVEV (reference sequence). The V gene lost 6 bases and the J gene lost 4 bases, with 9 bases spanning the gap. The CDR3, as DNA: TGTGCCAGCAGGAGTTTTATCTATGGCTACACCTTC. Translated, it gives CASRSFIYGYTF.

This chain uses TRBV6-2 or TRBV6-3 with TRBJ2-4; no definite D call. The V and J ends lost 6 bases and 0 bases respectively, with 9 bases between them. The CDR3 length is 14 residues. CDR1 is MNHEY and CDR2 is SVGEGT in the germline V gene. In nucleotides, the CDR3 is TGTGCCAGCAGCCTCGGGTTAGCCAAAAACATTCAGTACTTC. It translates to CASSLGLAKNIQYF.

The gene calls are TRBV3-1 (or the pseudogene TRBV3-2) and TRBJ2-2; the D is unclear. Per the germline V gene, CDR1 is LGHDT and CDR2 is YNNKEL (reference sequence). V was cut by 0 bases and J by 0 bases, with 8 bases left in between. This CDR3 contains 16 residues. CDR3 amino acids: CASSQERRTNTGELFF. DNA for the CDR3: TGTGCCAGCAGCCAAGAGAGAAGAACGAACACCGGGGAGCTGTTTTTT.

The chain uses TRBV15 and TRBJ2-3, with 15 bases fitting TRBD2. Germline V gene data show CDR1 as LNHNV and CDR2 as YYDKDF (reference sequence). V shed 4 bases, J shed 3 bases, and the junction held 8 bases outside the gene matches. The CDR3 is made up of 18 amino acids. Here the CDR3 reads CATSKVRTSGRGTDTQYF. The CDR3 DNA sequence: TGTGCCACCAGCAAAGTCCGGACTAGCGGGAGGGGGACAGATACGCAGTATTTT.

The V call is TRBV6-5, the J call TRBJ2-2; D uncertain. CDR3 length: 13 residues. Germline V gene sequence: CDR1 MNHEY, CDR2 SVGAGI. V dropped 2 bases and J dropped 2 bases, with 3 bases sitting between them. The CDR3 sequence is CASSYHNTGELFF. The CDR3 bases are TGTGCCAGCAGTTACCACAACACCGGGGAGCTGTTTTTT.

The chain couples TRBV6-2 or TRBV6-3 to TRBJ1-1; D remains unclear. With 6 bases removed from V and 6 bases from J, the gap between germline ends came to 11 bases. Germline values: CDR1 MNHEY, CDR2 SVGEGT. The CDR3 spans 12 residues. CDR3 DNA sequence: TGTGCCAGCAGCCATCCACCCCCTGAAGCTTTCTTT. As protein: CASSHPPPEAFF.

The chain employs TRBV24-1 and TRBJ2-1; 14 bases fit TRBD2. Losses at the gene ends were 7 bases for V and 10 bases for J; bases not matched to a gene: 8. In germline, CDR1 is KGHDR, CDR2 SFDVKD. The CDR3 sequence is 15 residues long. This CDR3 reads CATSDLGLAGAEQFF. The CDR3 nucleotides are TGTGCCACCAGCGACCTGGGACTAGCGGGAGCCGAGCAGTTCTTC.

The chain is built from TRBV3-1 (or the pseudogene TRBV3-2) and TRBJ2-1; D is uncertain. V was clipped by 2 bases and J by 9 bases, with 11 bases between them. CDR3 length: 13 residues. Germline lookup yields CDR1 LGHDT and CDR2 YNNKEL (reference sequence). CDR3 bases: TGTGCCAGCAGCCAATCGGGTTTGGGTGAGCAGTTCTTC. The encoded protein is CASSQSGLGEQFF.

This chain joins TRBV5-5 and TRBJ2-2; D gene ambiguous. Trimming took off 6 bases at V and 2 bases at J, with 8 bases between the two ends. There are 13 residues in the CDR3. The V gene's germline CDR1 is SGHKS and CDR2 YYEKEE (reference sequence). The CDR3: CASNRVNTGELFF. CDR3 nucleotides: TGTGCCAGCAACCGGGTTAACACCGGGGAGCTGTTTTTT.

This clone occurred once. The CDR3 region has the DNA TGTGCCAGCAGTGAAAGACTAGCGGGAAGCACAGATACGCAGTATTTT. This translates into CASSERLAGSTDTQYF. The rearrangement links TRBV2 to TRBJ2-3; 11 bases fit TRBD2. J gave up 0 bases and V 2 bases, and 1 base lay outside the gene matches. The CDR3 runs 16 residues. Germline lookup yields CDR1 SNHLY and CDR2 FYNNEI.

This clone was picked up a small number of times. V is TRBV7-9 and J is TRBJ2-7, with no clear D. The CDR3 has 12 residues. From germline, CDR1 is SEHNR and CDR2 FQNEAQ (reference sequence). V dropped 5 bases and J dropped 0 bases, with 5 bases sitting between them. CDR3 nucleotides: TGTGCCAGCAGCCTCACCTCCTACGAGCAGTACTTC. It encodes CASSLTSYEQYF.

The chain links TRBV7-3 to TRBJ2-7, with 7 bases matching TRBD2. CDR1 and CDR2 from the germline V gene are SGHTA and FQGTGA. V lost 3 bases, J lost 4 bases, and 3 bases stayed unmatched. The length of the CDR3 is 13 residues. CDR3 sequence reads: CASSFGLGYEQYF. The CDR3 DNA sequence: TGTGCCAGCAGCTTCGGACTAGGATACGAGCAGTACTTC.

The chain is built from TRBV3-1 (or the pseudogene TRBV3-2) and TRBJ1-1; D not resolved. Trimming removed 5 bases from V and 3 bases from J, with 10 bases in between. CDR1 is LGHDT and CDR2 is YNNKEL in the germline V gene (reference sequence). The CDR3 loop spans 13 amino acids. CDR3 nucleotides: TGTGCCAGCAGCATCCAGGAGGACACTGAAGCTTTCTTT. Encoded protein: CASSIQEDTEAFF.

This sequence joins TRBV10-3 and TRBJ2-7, with no clear D. Germline CDR1 is ENHRY and CDR2 is SYGVKD. The CDR3 is 12 residues long. Trimming stripped 3 bases from V and 3 bases from J, with 6 bases between. The DNA for the CDR3 is TGTGCCATCAGTGATAGACTCTACGAGCAGTACTTC. Its translation: CAISDRLYEQYF.

The chain couples TRBV5-6 to TRBJ2-7; 9 nucleotides line up with TRBD1. With 4 bases clipped from V and 7 bases from J, the junction kept 12 bases outside the gene matches. CDR1 SGHDT and CDR2 YYEEEE come from the germline V gene. There are 15 residues in the CDR3. CDR3 protein: CASSIGQGPTGEQYF. CDR3 bases: TGTGCCAGCAGCATAGGACAGGGGCCTACGGGGGAGCAGTACTTC.

The rearrangement uses TRBV2 and TRBJ1-1; tentative D call: TRBD1 (5 bases). This CDR3 comprises 14 residues. The ends were cut back, 7 bases at V and 1 base at J, with 13 bases in the middle. Germline CDR1 SNHLY, CDR2 FYNNEI. In nucleotides, the CDR3 is TGTGCCAGCAAGCTAATCAGGGAGAACACTGAAGCTTTCTTT. Translated, it gives CASKLIRENTEAFF.